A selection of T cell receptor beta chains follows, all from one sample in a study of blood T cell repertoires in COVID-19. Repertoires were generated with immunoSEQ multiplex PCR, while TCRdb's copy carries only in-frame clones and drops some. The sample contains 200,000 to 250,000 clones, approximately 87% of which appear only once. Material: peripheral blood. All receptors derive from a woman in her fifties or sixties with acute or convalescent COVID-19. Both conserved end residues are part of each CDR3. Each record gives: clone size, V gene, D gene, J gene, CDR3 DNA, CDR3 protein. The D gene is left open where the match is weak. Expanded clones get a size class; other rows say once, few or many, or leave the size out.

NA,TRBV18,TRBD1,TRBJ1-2,TGTGCCAGCTCACCAATAACAGGGGGCGAGTATGATGGCTACACCTTC,CASSPITGGEYDGYTF
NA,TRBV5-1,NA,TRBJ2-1,TGCGCCAGCAGGATAGGTCGGGACAATGAGCAGTTCTTC,CASRIGRDNEQFF
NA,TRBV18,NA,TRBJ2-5,TGTGCCAGCTCACCGGTGGGGGGGCCGGAGACCCAGTACTTC,CASSPVGGPETQYF
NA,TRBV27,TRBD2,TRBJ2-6,TGTGCCAGCAGTTTTGGGGAGGGTTCGCTCGGGGCCAACGTCCTGACTTTC,CASSFGEGSLGANVLTF
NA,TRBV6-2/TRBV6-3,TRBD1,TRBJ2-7,TGTGCCAGCAGTCCCGACCGGGACAGGGGGCGGCAGGAGCAGTACTTC,CASSPDRDRGRQEQYF
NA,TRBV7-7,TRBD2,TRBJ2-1,TGTGCCAGCAGTCCCCTAGCGGGGGGATCCAATGAGCAGTTCTTC,CASSPLAGGSNEQFF
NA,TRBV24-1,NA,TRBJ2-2,TGTGCCACCCGTTCGGGGTACACCGGGGAGCTGTTTTTT,CATRSGYTGELFF
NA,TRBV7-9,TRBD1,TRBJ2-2,TGTGCCAGCAGCTTTCCCACAGGGGAGACCGGGGAGCTGTTTTTT,CASSFPTGETGELFF
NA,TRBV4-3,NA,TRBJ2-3,TGCGCCAGCAGCCAAGTCGTTGTAGATACGCAGTATTTT,CASSQVVVDTQYF
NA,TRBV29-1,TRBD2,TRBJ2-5,TGCAGCGTTAGAGGACTAGCGATTTCCCAAGAGACCCAGTACTTC,CSVRGLAISQETQYF
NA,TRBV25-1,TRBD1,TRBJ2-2,TGTGCCAGCAGTGATATGGGACAGGGGGTTGGCGGGGAGCTGTTTTTT,CASSDMGQGVGGELFF
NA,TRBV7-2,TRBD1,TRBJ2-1,TGTGCCAGCAGCCTACAAGGACAGGGGGTTGGTGAGCAGTTCTTC,CASSLQGQGVGEQFF
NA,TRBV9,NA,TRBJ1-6,TGTGCCAGCAACGACGGGTCTCTTAATTCACCCCTCCACTTT,CASNDGSLNSPLHF
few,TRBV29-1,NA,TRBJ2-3,TGCAGCGTTGAAGACACAAGGAGCCCAGATACGCAGTATTTT,CSVEDTRSPDTQYF
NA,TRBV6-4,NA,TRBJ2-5,TGTGCCAGCAGTGATGCCGGGGAAGAGACCCAGTACTTC,CASSDAGEETQYF
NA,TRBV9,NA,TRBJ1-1,TGTGCCAGCAGCGTCGAGATACAACCGGGCACTGAAGCTTTCTTT,CASSVEIQPGTEAFF
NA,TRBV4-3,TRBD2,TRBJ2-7,TGCGCCAGCAGCCGAGGACTAGCGGGTCTTGGGGACGAGCAGTACTTC,CASSRGLAGLGDEQYF
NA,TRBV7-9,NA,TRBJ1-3,TGTGCCAGCAGCCTCAGTGGAAACACCATATATTTT,CASSLSGNTIYF
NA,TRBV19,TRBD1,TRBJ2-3,TGTGCCAGTAGTCACATGACAGGGTCGGCAGATACGCAGTATTTT,CASSHMTGSADTQYF
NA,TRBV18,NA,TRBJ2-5,TGTGCCAGCTCACCACCGGGCGGGCCTGGGGAGACCCAGTACTTC,CASSPPGGPGETQYF
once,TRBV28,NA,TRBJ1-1,TGTGCCAGCAGAAGACAGGTTGACGCTGAAGCTTTCTTT,CASRRQVDAEAFF
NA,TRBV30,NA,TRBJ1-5,TGTGCCTGGGCCTTGAGCGGGCAGAAAAATCAGCCCCAGCATTTT,CAWALSGQKNQPQHF
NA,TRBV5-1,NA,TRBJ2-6,TGCGCCAGCAGCCCAATGGGACACCCGAAGTACACTGGGGCCAACGTCCTGACTTTC,CASSPMGHPKYTGANVLTF
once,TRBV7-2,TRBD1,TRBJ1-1,TGTGCCAGCAGCCGGACGACAGGGGATAATGAAGCTTTCTTT,CASSRTTGDNEAFF
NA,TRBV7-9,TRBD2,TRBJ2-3,TGTGCCAGCAGCGCGGGAGGCTCAGATACGCAGTATTTT,CASSAGGSDTQYF
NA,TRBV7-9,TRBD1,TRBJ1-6,TGTGCCAGCAGCCCACAGGGGGCGAATAATTCACCCCTCCACTTT,CASSPQGANNSPLHF
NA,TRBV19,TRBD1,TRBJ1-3,TGTGCCAGTACCAAAAAAACGGGGACAGGGGGCGGAAACACCATATATTTT,CASTKKTGTGGGNTIYF
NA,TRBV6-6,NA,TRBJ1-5,TGTGCCAGCAACTGGAGATCCTACGATCAGCCCCAGCATTTT,CASNWRSYDQPQHF
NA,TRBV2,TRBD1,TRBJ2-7,TGTGCCAGCAGTGTTGGACAGGGGTTGGGTGAGCAGTACTTC,CASSVGQGLGEQYF
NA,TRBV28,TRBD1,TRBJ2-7,TGTGCCAGCAACCCGACCGGGACAGGGTCCTACGAGCAGTACTTC,CASNPTGTGSYEQYF
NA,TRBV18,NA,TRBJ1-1,TGTGCCAGCTCACCAACAGAGAACACTGAAGCTTTCTTT,CASSPTENTEAFF
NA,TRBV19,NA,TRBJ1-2,TGTGCCAGTAGTATGGCACAGGGACCGACCTATGGCTACACCTTC,CASSMAQGPTYGYTF
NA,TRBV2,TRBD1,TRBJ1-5,TGTGCCCTGGGGGACAGGGGGGGCAATCAGCCCCAGCATTTT,CALGDRGGNQPQHF
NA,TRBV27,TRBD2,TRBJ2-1,TGTGCCAGCAGTTTATCTTCTAGCGGGAGCAATGAGCAGTTCTTC,CASSLSSSGSNEQFF
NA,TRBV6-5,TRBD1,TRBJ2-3,TGTGCCAGCAGTAACAGGGGCGCAGATACGCAGTATTTT,CASSNRGADTQYF
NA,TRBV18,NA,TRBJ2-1,TGTGCCAGCTCACCACCGAGCGGACCCAACAATGAGCAGTTCTTC,CASSPPSGPNNEQFF
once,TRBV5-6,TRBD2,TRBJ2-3,TGTGCCAGCAGCTTGTTGGCGGGAGTAACCACAGATACGCAGTATTTT,CASSLLAGVTTDTQYF
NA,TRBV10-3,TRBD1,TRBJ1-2,TGTGCCACCTGGGACAGGGGGAAGAAAAACTATGGCTACACCTTC,CATWDRGKKNYGYTF
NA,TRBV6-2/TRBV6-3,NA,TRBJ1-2,TGTGCCAGCAGTTACTCGGCCAGGGTCGGCGGCTACACCTTC,CASSYSARVGGYTF
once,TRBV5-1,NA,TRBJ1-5,TGCGCCAGCAGTCCTCAGGGTAGCAATCAGCCCCAGCATTTT,CASSPQGSNQPQHF
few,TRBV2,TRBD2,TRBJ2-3,TGTGCCACGCTTTGGGGGGGGGCAGATACGCAGTATTTT,CATLWGGADTQYF
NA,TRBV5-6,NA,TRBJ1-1,TGTGCCAGCAGCTTACTGGGCTCTCCGGGGATGAACACTGAAGCTTTCTTT,CASSLLGSPGMNTEAFF
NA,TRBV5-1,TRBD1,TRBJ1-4,TGCGCCAGCAGCTTGGGAACCCCGGGACAGCTTAATGAAAAACTGTTTTTT,CASSLGTPGQLNEKLFF
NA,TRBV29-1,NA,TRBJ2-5,TGCAGCGTTGGAGGTGTACTGCGGGGCAGGGAGACCCAGTACTTC,CSVGGVLRGRETQYF
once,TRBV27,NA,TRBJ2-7,TGTGCCAGCAGTTTATCAGGGGCCTACGAGCAGTACTTC,CASSLSGAYEQYF
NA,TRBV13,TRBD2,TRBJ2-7,TGTGCCAGCAGCTTTGGTGCGGGGGACGAGCAGTACTTC,CASSFGAGDEQYF
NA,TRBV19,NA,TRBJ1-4,TGTGCCAGTATTGGAGGCCCACCTAATGAAAAACTGTTTTTT,CASIGGPPNEKLFF
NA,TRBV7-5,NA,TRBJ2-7,TGTGTCAGAAGCCCGGTTTACGGGACAGCACTCTACGAGCAGTACTTC,CVRSPVYGTALYEQYF
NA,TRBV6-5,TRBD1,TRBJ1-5,TGTGCCAGCAGTAGAACAGGGGGCGGCAATCAGCCCCAGCATTTT,CASSRTGGGNQPQHF
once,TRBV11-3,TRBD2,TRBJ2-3,TGTGCCAGCAGCTCGGGACTAGCGGGGTATTCAGATACGCAGTATTTT,CASSSGLAGYSDTQYF
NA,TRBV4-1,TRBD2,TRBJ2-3,TGCGCCAGCAGCCAAGAACCCCTAGCGGGGGCTGGAGATACGCAGTATTTT,CASSQEPLAGAGDTQYF
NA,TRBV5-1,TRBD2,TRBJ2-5,TGCGCCAGCAGCTTGATCAGTAGCGGGGGTTATCAAGAGACCCAGTACTTC,CASSLISSGGYQETQYF
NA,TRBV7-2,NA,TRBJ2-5,TGTGCCAGCAGCCCGCGGCGGGGATCCGGAGAGACCCAGTACTTC,CASSPRRGSGETQYF